This TCR beta chain was identified in a study of cytomegalovirus exposure and HLA in healthy donors. Overall study findings and caveats: According to a later analysis, donors in an Asian-associated ancestry cluster reportedly had fewer N-insertions than the roughly 720-donor mean. Productive rates of about 90% or about 30% were seen for most TCR beta V segments in an earlier analysis. The study carried out a later analysis of TCR beta sequences. It associated around 17,000 of them with specific HLA alleles at a false discovery rate of 0.05.

The CDR3 loop spans 13 amino acids. From germline, CDR1 is SQVTM and CDR2 ANQGSEA. The V segment lost 6 bases and the J segment 7 bases; nucleotides outside the gene matches: 8. With 60 Vbeta and 13 Jbeta primers, the PCR was carried out. Data came from immunoSEQ multiplex PCR; TCRdb stores just in-frame clones and leaves some out. The sample gives about 190,000 clones, roughly 80% of which show up once; 1.5% to 2% is in the top ten. Remarks on this clone: Its antigen is unknown.

Donors sampled were nominally healthy, though unrecorded immune exposures were likely. The sequenced sample was PBMCs. The source of this sequence is a woman between 18 and 29 years old in good health and CMV-seronegative. The gene calls are TRBV29-1 and TRBJ1-1; 10 bases fit TRBD1. The CDR3 here is CSVGVGQGIEAFF. The CDR3 DNA is TGCAGCGTCGGCGTGGGACAGGGGATTGAAGCTTTCTTT.